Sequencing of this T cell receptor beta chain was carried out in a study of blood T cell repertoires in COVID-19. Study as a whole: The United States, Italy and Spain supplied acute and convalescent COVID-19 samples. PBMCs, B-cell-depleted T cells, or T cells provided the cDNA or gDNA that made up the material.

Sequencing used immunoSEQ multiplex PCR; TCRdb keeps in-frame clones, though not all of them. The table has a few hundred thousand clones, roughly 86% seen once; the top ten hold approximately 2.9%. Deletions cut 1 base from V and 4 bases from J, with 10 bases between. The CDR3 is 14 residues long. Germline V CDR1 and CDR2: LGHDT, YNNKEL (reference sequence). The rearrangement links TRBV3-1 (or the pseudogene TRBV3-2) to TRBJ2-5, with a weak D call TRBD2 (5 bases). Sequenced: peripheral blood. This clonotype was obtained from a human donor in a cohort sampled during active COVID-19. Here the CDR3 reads CASSQGGGRETQYF. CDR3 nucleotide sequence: TGTGCCAGCAGCCAAGGTGGTGGGAGAGAGACCCAGTACTTC.